This T cell receptor beta chain was recorded in a study of human T cells and chemical hapten exposure. Overall study context: Doses of diphenylcyclopropenone went to the patients' scalps weekly throughout the approximately 25-week study.

This clonotype showed up many times. How the authors handled the data: Across samples, TCR counts had a median of about 88,000 and ranged from about 20,000 to 750,000. TCRdb reprocessed the RACE reads via MiXCR and lists one record per CDR3 protein. V and J calls and clone size were set by TCRdb, not the authors. The table includes over 300,000 distinct CDR3 sequences, more than 4.5% detected once. This CDR3 spans 14 amino acids. Between the trimmed V and J ends, which lost 6 bases and 4 bases, there was a span of 15 bases. Germline V gene data show CDR1 as MNHEY and CDR2 as SVGAGI. Time point denoted: pre-sensitization, week 0. Described treatment: therapeutic diphenylcyclopropenone sensitization with weekly scalp DPC.

The chain combines TRBV6-5 with TRBJ1-2; D is unresolved. The sample in question was whole blood, obtained in connection with sensitization to the hapten diphenylcyclopropenone (DPC). The sequence was collected from a woman aged 45 to 65 with alopecia areata. Some clones in this sample may be carry-over from other donors' samples. The CDR3 sequence: CASSSFGRSYGYTF. The CDR3 coding sequence is TGTGCCAGCAGCTCCTTCGGACGGTCCTATGGCTACACCTTC.